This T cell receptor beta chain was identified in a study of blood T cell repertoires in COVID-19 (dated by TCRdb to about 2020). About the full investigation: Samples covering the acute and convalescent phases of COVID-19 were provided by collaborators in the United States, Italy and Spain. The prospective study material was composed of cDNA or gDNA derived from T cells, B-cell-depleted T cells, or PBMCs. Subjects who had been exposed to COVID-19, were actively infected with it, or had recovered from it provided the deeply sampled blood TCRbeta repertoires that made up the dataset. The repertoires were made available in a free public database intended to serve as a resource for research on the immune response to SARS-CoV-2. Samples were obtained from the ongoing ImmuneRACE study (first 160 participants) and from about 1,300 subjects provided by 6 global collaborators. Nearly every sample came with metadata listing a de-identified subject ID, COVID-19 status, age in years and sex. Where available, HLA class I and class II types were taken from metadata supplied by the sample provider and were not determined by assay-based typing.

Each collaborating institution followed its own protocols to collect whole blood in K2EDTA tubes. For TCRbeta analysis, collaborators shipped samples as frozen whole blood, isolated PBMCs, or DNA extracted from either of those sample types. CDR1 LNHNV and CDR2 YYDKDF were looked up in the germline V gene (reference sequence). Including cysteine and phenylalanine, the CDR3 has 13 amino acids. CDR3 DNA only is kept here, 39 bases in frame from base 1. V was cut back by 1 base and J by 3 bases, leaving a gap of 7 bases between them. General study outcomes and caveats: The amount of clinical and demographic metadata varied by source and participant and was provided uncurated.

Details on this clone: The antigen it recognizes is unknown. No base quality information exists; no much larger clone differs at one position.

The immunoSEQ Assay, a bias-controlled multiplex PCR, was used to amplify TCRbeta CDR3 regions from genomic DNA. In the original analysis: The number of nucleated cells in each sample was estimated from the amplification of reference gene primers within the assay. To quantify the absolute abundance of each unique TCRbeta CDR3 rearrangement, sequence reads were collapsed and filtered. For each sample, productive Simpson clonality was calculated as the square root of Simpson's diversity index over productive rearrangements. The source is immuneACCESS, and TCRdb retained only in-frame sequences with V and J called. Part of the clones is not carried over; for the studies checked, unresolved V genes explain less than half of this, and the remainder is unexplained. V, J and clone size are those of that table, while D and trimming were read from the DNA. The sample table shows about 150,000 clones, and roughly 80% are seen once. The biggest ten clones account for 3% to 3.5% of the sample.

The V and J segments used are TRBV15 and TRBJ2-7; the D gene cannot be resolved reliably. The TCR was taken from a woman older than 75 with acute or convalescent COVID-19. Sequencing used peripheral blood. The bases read TGTGCCACCAGCAGAGGAGCGCGCTACGAGCAGTACTTC. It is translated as CATSRGARYEQYF. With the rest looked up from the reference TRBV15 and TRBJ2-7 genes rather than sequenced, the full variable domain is DAMVIQNPRYQVTQFGKPVTLSCSQTLNHNVMYWYQQKSSQAPKLLFHYYDKDFNNEADTPDNFQSRRPNTSFCFLDIRSPGLGDTAMYLCATSRGARYEQYFGPGTRLTVT.